The following is a TCR beta chain sequence with its context. CD45RO-negative, CCR7-selected cells formed the naive CD8 fraction, which excluded terminally differentiated effector memory CD45RA+ cells. Repertoires were generated with immunoSEQ multiplex PCR, while TCRdb's copy carries only in-frame clones and drops some. Of about 2 million clones listed, less than 95% are singletons. The sample originates from a study of shared clonotypes between healthy human individuals. The V and J ends lost 0 bases and 4 bases respectively, with 10 bases between them. Germline loops: CDR1 SGHNT, CDR2 YYREEE (reference sequence). The CDR3 totals 14 residues.

This TCR was recovered from a man aged 18 to 30 in good health. V and J are TRBV5-4 and TRBJ1-2; D remains ambiguous. The material sequenced was naive CD8+ T cells sorted from blood. CDR3: CASSLEVGGYGYTF. In DNA, the CDR3 is TGTGCCAGCAGCTTGGAGGTTGGTGGCTATGGCTACACCTTC.